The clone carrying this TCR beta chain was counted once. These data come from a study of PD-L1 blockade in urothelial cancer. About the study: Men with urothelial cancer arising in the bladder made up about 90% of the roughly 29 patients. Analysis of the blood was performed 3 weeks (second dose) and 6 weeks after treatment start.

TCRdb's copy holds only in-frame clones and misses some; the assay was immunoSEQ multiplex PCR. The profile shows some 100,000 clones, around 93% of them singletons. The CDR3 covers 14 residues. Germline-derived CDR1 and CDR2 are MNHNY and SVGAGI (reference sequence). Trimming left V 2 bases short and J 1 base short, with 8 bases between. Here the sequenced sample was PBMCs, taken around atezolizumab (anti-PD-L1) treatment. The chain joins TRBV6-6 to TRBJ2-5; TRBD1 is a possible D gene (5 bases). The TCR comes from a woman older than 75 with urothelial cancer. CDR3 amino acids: CASSYGRVQETQYF. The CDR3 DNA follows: TGTGCCAGCAGTTACGGCAGGGTCCAAGAGACCCAGTACTTC.